A single T cell receptor (beta chain) is shown here with its context. The entry originates in a study of blood T cells in healthy people across ages. Trimming left V 1 base short and J 5 bases short, with 23 bases between. The germline gives CDR1 GTSNPN, CDR2 SVGIG (reference sequence). The CDR3 contains 18 residues. Then a second PCR, running roughly 6 to 12 cycles, was carried out with a sample-barcoded 5' primer and a J-beta primer mix. A 12-random-nucleotide template-switch adaptor tagged each cDNA molecule. Each CDR3 protein gets one entry after TCRdb re-called the 5' RACE reads with MiXCR. The data contain about 580,000 distinct CDR3 sequences, 40% to 55% of them singletons.

Sequencing was done on a sample of blood. The source is an older man in good health. V and J are TRBV30 and TRBJ1-4, with D possibly being TRBD1 (5 bases). CDR3 sequence (DNA): TGTGCCTGGAGTGGGACCTACTGGGGCCAGCCCACCAATGAAAAACTGTTTTTT. Its protein product is CAWSGTYWGQPTNEKLFF.